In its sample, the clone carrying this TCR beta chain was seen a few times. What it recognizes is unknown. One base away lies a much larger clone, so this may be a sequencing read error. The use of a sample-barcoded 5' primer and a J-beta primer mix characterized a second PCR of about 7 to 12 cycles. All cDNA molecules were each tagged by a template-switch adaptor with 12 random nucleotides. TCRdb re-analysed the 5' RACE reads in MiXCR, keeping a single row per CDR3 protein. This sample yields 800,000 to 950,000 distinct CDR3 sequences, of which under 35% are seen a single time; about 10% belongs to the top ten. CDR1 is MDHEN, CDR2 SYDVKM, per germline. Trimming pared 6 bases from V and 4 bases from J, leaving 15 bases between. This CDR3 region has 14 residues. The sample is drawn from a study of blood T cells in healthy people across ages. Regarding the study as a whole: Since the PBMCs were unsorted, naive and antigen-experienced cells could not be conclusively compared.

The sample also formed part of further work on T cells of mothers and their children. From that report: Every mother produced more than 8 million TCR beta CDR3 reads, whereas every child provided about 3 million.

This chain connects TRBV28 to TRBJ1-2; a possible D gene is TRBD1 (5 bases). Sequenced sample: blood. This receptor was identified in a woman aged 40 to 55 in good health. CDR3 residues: CASRSPGRSYGYTF. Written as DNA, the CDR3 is TGTGCCAGCAGGTCTCCAGGGAGAAGCTATGGCTACACCTTC.